This TCR beta chain was sequenced in a study of blood T cell repertoires in COVID-19. CDR1 and CDR2 (germline): SGHRS, YFSETQ. V was shortened by 3 bases and J by 9 bases, with 19 bases between the two germline ends. This CDR3 comprises 15 residues. The data were produced by immunoSEQ multiplex PCR, yet TCRdb's version contains in-frame clones alone and is incomplete. The data contain about 220,000 clones, around 84% of them singletons. Clinical histories supplied by participants themselves formed the basis of cohort assignment. The sequence was collected from a woman in her thirties or forties who had recovered from COVID-19. Material for sequencing was PBMCs or T cells enriched from blood (not recorded which). The chain combines TRBV5-1 with TRBJ2-4; no definite D call. CDR3 in amino acids: CASSSTGEPLSIQYF. The CDR3 region has the DNA TGCGCCAGCAGCTCCACCGGTGAGCCGTTAAGCATTCAGTACTTC.